This TCR beta chain was found in a study of RUNX1 and TCR beta rearrangement in T-cell leukemia (dated by TCRdb to the early 2020s). About the full investigation: The comparison of TCR beta rearrangements and CDR3 junctions set 13 to 15 T-ALLs carrying mono-allelic acquired RUNX1 mutations against approximately 10 T-ALLs that were RUNX1 wildtype. Every RUNX1 mutation in the mutated group was heterozygous, with some ten located in the Runt homology domain and a few in the transactivation domain. RUNX1 wildtype T-ALLs were matched for an immature maturation arrest stage, defined by absent cytoplasmic or surface TCR beta protein. RUNX1 wildtype T-ALLs were selected to carry at least incomplete clonal TCR beta rearrangements, enabling D1 versus D2 segment comparison. The maturation arrest stages of RUNX1-mutated T-ALLs were more diverse, with some cases arrested before the onset of TCR beta rearrangement. TCR beta rearrangements in human T-ALL were analyzed for comparison with findings from a Runx1 knockout mouse model. The RUNX1 mutation status of the T-ALL cases had been established in an earlier study. GRAALL-2003 and GRAALL-2005 were the multicentric trials. After EuroClonality multiplex PCR on genomic DNA, Genescan analysis was used to assess TCR rearrangements.

In regard to this clonotype: Its cognate antigen has yet to be identified. Qualities for individual bases were not recorded, and no much larger clone is one base off.

Broader findings and caveats from the paper: Clonal TCR beta rearrangements were found in about 59% of RUNX1-mutated T-ALLs, which is fewer than the over 75% reported for T-ALL generally. In clonal rearrangements, TCR beta D1 segment usage was not significantly different between RUNX1-mutated (approximately 80%) and wildtype (around 60%) T-ALLs. Usage of the TCR beta J1 cluster was similar in RUNX1-mutated and wildtype T-ALLs, showing no significant difference. TCR beta CDR3 length or D segment truncation in T-ALLs could not be evaluated because too few clonal rearrangements were available.

Libraries were built with PCR. The run used an Illumina MiSeq. Characterization of TCR beta DJ and VDJ rearrangements was performed by next generation amplicon sequencing. The paper's processing steps were these. The Vidjil software was applied to the amplicon sequencing data to identify clonal TCR beta rearrangements. Two-tailed Fisher exact tests compared TCR beta rearrangement characteristics between RUNX1-mutated and wildtype groups. TCRdb reprocessing: public reads trimmed at Q25 with fastp, clones called with MiXCR, in-frame beta chains kept. Identical CDR3 protein sequences are pooled into one entry, listed with their most common genes and DNA. TCRdb's processing, not the authors' own work, is the source of the V and J calls. The sample yields several hundred distinct CDR3 sequences; roughly 29% were counted once. The ten largest clones represent around 35% of the sample. For oncotyping and quantification of minimal residual disease, T-ALL samples were taken at diagnosis from children and adults treated according to protocol.

The CDR3 covers 13 residues, taking in both the cysteine and the phenylalanine. This entry keeps only the CDR3 DNA: 39 bases, framed from base 1. Here V drops 5 bases and J drops 9 bases, and the junction holds 8 bases not matched to any gene. For CDR1 and CDR2, the germline V gene (reference sequence) lists MNHNY and SVGAGI. The receptor comes from a male donor with T-cell acute lymphoblastic leukemia. The sequenced sample was blood. The receptor chain draws on TRBV6-6 and TRBJ1-2, and 8 junction bases match TRBD1. The DNA sequence reads TGTGCCAGCAGTCCCGGGACAGGTCTGAGCTACACCTTC. It translates to CASSPGTGLSYTF.